These T cell receptor beta chains were read from a single sample in a study of PD-1 blockade in classical Hodgkin lymphoma. This table comes from immunoSEQ multiplex PCR, and its TCRdb copy is limited to in-frame clones, with some not included. The sample contains some 24,000 clones, roughly 80% of which appear only once. Material: peripheral blood mononuclear cells (PBMCs), obtained at baseline. The receptors were sampled from a human donor with classical Hodgkin lymphoma. Both conserved end residues are part of each CDR3. The D gene is left open where the match is weak. Only some rows state a clone size, as once, few, many or a class for expanded clones.

D: TRBD2; V: TRBV27; J: TRBJ2-1; size: NA; CDR3: CASREWGTSRTNEQFF; DNA: TGTGCCAGCAGGGAATGGGGGACTAGCAGAACCAATGAGCAGTTCTTC
D: NA; V: TRBV6-5; J: TRBJ2-7; size: NA; CDR3: CASRSSAGTYEQYF; DNA: TGTGCCAGCAGATCCAGCGCCGGGACCTACGAGCAGTACTTC
D: NA; V: TRBV15; J: TRBJ1-3; size: NA; CDR3: CATSRAVGVVGNTIYF; DNA: TGTGCCACCAGCAGAGCGGTGGGAGTTGTTGGAAACACCATATATTTT
D: NA; V: TRBV2; J: TRBJ1-1; size: few; CDR3: CASRRMGTEAFF; DNA: TGTGCCAGCAGGCGGATGGGTACTGAAGCTTTCTTT
D: NA; V: TRBV7-6; J: TRBJ2-6; size: once; CDR3: CASSLRGFSGANVLTF; DNA: TGTGCCAGCAGCTTAAGGGGTTTCTCTGGGGCCAACGTCCTGACTTTC
D: NA; V: TRBV7-3; J: TRBJ2-2; size: NA; CDR3: CASRSSGSGELFF; DNA: TGTGCCAGCAGAAGTAGCGGTTCTGGGGAGCTGTTTTTT
D: TRBD1; V: TRBV6-5; J: TRBJ1-2; size: few; CDR3: CASRGQGGGYTF; DNA: TGTGCCAGCAGGGGACAGGGAGGAGGCTACACCTTC
D: NA; V: TRBV2; J: TRBJ2-2; size: NA; CDR3: CASSERATGELFF; DNA: TGTGCCAGCAGTGAAAGGGCGACCGGGGAGCTGTTTTTT
D: TRBD1; V: TRBV2; J: TRBJ2-7; size: NA; CDR3: CATSWDRGTYEQYF; DNA: TGTGCCACAAGTTGGGACAGGGGGACCTACGAGCAGTACTTC
D: NA; V: TRBV7-2; J: TRBJ1-5; size: once; CDR3: CASSLGGGNQPQHF; DNA: TGTGCCAGCAGCCTCGGGGGGGGCAATCAGCCCCAGCATTTT
D: NA; V: TRBV6-4; J: TRBJ1-2; size: NA; CDR3: CASSSNLGTNYGYTF; DNA: TGTGCCAGCTCCTCAAACTTGGGGACTAACTATGGCTACACCTTC
D: NA; V: TRBV4-2; J: TRBJ1-5; size: NA; CDR3: CASSQSWAQGQPQHF; DNA: TGTGCCAGCAGCCAAAGTTGGGCCCAGGGTCAGCCCCAGCATTTT
D: TRBD2; V: TRBV5-6; J: TRBJ2-3; size: NA; CDR3: CASSLAEPNTQYF; DNA: TGTGCCAGCAGTCTAGCGGAACCTAATACGCAGTATTTT
D: NA; V: TRBV28; J: TRBJ1-2; size: NA; CDR3: CASSEGRNYGYTF; DNA: TGTGCCAGCAGTGAAGGACGGAACTATGGCTACACCTTC
D: NA; V: TRBV30; J: TRBJ1-3; size: NA; CDR3: CAWSPTDIGNTIYF; DNA: TGTGCCTGGAGCCCGACAGACATCGGAAACACCATATATTTT
D: NA; V: TRBV11-2; J: TRBJ2-3; size: once; CDR3: CASSLARDTDTQYF; DNA: TGTGCCAGCAGCTTAGCTCGGGACACAGATACGCAGTATTTT
D: NA; V: TRBV6-6; J: TRBJ2-1; size: NA; CDR3: CASSYPGYNEQFF; DNA: TGTGCCAGCAGTTACCCGGGGTACAATGAGCAGTTCTTC
D: NA; V: TRBV7-2; J: TRBJ2-5; size: NA; CDR3: CASTLSGGAETQYF; DNA: TGTGCCAGCACCCTTAGTGGGGGGGCGGAGACCCAGTACTTC
D: NA; V: TRBV28; J: TRBJ1-5; size: NA; CDR3: CASSSQTFRETQHF; DNA: TGTGCCAGCAGTTCCCAGACATTCCGTGAGACCCAGCATTTT
D: NA; V: TRBV10-3; J: TRBJ2-3; size: once; CDR3: CAISEVTATSTDTQYF; DNA: TGTGCCATCAGTGAGGTTACAGCTACTAGCACAGATACGCAGTATTTT
D: NA; V: TRBV5-4; J: TRBJ2-7; size: NA; CDR3: CASGRGLHEQYF; DNA: TGTGCCAGTGGGCGCGGACTCCACGAGCAGTACTTC
D: NA; V: TRBV2; J: TRBJ1-4; size: NA; CDR3: CASAERQANEKLFF; DNA: TGTGCCAGCGCTGAGAGGCAGGCTAATGAAAAACTGTTTTTT
D: TRBD1; V: TRBV6-1; J: TRBJ1-6; size: NA; CDR3: CASSDAGGVGFNSPLHF; DNA: TGTGCCAGCAGTGACGCAGGGGGTGTAGGATTTAATTCACCCCTCCACTTT
D: TRBD1; V: TRBV6-4; J: TRBJ1-4; size: NA; CDR3: CASSAAQGAGEKLFF; DNA: TGTGCCAGCAGTGCGGCACAGGGGGCCGGTGAAAAACTGTTTTTT
D: TRBD1; V: TRBV28; J: TRBJ2-7; size: NA; CDR3: CASRGRQGSYEQYF; DNA: TGTGCCAGCAGGGGGAGACAGGGATCCTACGAGCAGTACTTC
D: NA; V: TRBV5-8; J: TRBJ1-6; size: NA; CDR3: CASSPTKASSYNSPLHF; DNA: TGTGCCAGCAGCCCAACCAAGGCGAGCTCCTATAATTCACCCCTCCACTTT
D: NA; V: TRBV18; J: TRBJ2-3; size: NA; CDR3: CASSPADTQYF; DNA: TGTGCCAGCTCACCCGCAGATACGCAGTATTTT
D: NA; V: TRBV6-1; J: TRBJ1-5; size: NA; CDR3: CASSEAPTGFSNQPQHF; DNA: TGTGCCAGCAGTGAAGCCCCCACGGGGTTCAGCAATCAGCCCCAGCATTTT
D: TRBD1; V: TRBV28; J: TRBJ2-7; size: once; CDR3: CASSGTGETYEQYF; DNA: TGTGCCAGCAGTGGGACAGGGGAAACCTACGAGCAGTACTTC
D: TRBD1; V: TRBV11-2; J: TRBJ1-6; size: once; CDR3: CASSRTGPPLHF; DNA: TGTGCCAGCAGCCGGACAGGGCCGCCCCTCCACTTT
D: NA; V: TRBV19; J: TRBJ1-4; size: NA; CDR3: CASSKTGTEKLFF; DNA: TGTGCCAGTAGTAAAACAGGGACTGAAAAACTGTTTTTT
D: TRBD1; V: TRBV7-9; J: TRBJ2-3; size: NA; CDR3: CASSLQGPGLFTQYF; DNA: TGTGCCAGCAGCCTACAGGGGCCAGGCCTCTTTACGCAGTATTTT
D: TRBD2; V: TRBV6-5; J: TRBJ2-3; size: NA; CDR3: CASSKRGLDTDTQYF; DNA: TGTGCCAGCAGTAAGCGGGGGTTAGACACAGATACGCAGTATTTT
D: NA; V: TRBV5-1; J: TRBJ1-1; size: large; CDR3: CASSLASLNTEAFF; DNA: TGCGCCAGCAGCTTGGCCTCATTAAACACTGAAGCTTTCTTT
D: NA; V: TRBV5-4; J: TRBJ2-5; size: NA; CDR3: CASSLVTTGNSETQYF; DNA: TGTGCCAGCAGCTTGGTGACAACAGGGAATTCGGAGACCCAGTACTTC
D: NA; V: TRBV6-1; J: TRBJ1-1; size: NA; CDR3: CASSETESSRGEAFF; DNA: TGTGCCAGCAGTGAAACGGAATCCAGCCGGGGGGAAGCTTTCTTT
D: TRBD1; V: TRBV19; J: TRBJ1-4; size: NA; CDR3: CASSIRKRTGVNEKLFF; DNA: TGTGCCAGTAGTATCCGAAAGAGGACAGGAGTTAATGAAAAACTGTTTTTT
D: NA; V: TRBV7-9; J: TRBJ2-7; size: NA; CDR3: CASSSGEGENSYEQYF; DNA: TGTGCCAGCAGCTCCGGTGAAGGCGAAAACTCCTACGAGCAGTACTTC
D: NA; V: TRBV7-2; J: TRBJ2-3; size: few; CDR3: CASSLGPLALTDTQYF; DNA: TGTGCCAGCAGCTTAGGCCCCCTAGCACTCACAGATACGCAGTATTTT
D: NA; V: TRBV28; J: TRBJ1-2; size: NA; CDR3: CASSLYGGQHYGYTF; DNA: TGTGCCAGCAGTTTATACGGGGGGCAACACTATGGCTACACCTTC
D: TRBD1; V: TRBV5-6; J: TRBJ2-5; size: NA; CDR3: CASSLDRGQETQYF; DNA: TGTGCCAGCAGCTTGGACAGGGGTCAAGAGACCCAGTACTTC
D: NA; V: TRBV11-2; J: TRBJ2-7; size: NA; CDR3: CASSSAGSYEQYF; DNA: TGTGCCAGCAGCTCCGCAGGGTCCTACGAGCAGTACTTC
D: NA; V: TRBV2; J: TRBJ2-7; size: NA; CDR3: CASSESLEQYF; DNA: TGTGCCAGCAGTGAAAGCCTAGAGCAGTACTTC
D: NA; V: TRBV6-6; J: TRBJ2-7; size: NA; CDR3: CASETSYEQYF; DNA: TGTGCCAGTGAGACCTCCTACGAGCAGTACTTC
D: NA; V: TRBV2; J: TRBJ2-3; size: NA; CDR3: CASNLEAGKTDTQYF; DNA: TGTGCCAGCAACCTCGAGGCCGGAAAAACAGATACGCAGTATTTT
D: TRBD1; V: TRBV27; J: TRBJ2-2; size: NA; CDR3: CASSSQGDRGPTNTGELFF; DNA: TGTGCCAGCAGTTCACAGGGAGACAGGGGCCCTACCAACACCGGGGAGCTGTTTTTT
D: NA; V: TRBV30; J: TRBJ1-2; size: NA; CDR3: CAWSAGGGGYTF; DNA: TGTGCCTGGAGTGCGGGGGGAGGTGGCTACACCTTC
D: NA; V: TRBV27; J: TRBJ1-6; size: medium-sized; CDR3: CASRPQDVRAPLHF; DNA: TGTGCCAGCAGGCCGCAGGACGTTCGTGCACCCCTCCACTTT
D: TRBD1; V: TRBV6-4; J: TRBJ1-6; size: NA; CDR3: CASSDSAGGYNSPLHF; DNA: TGTGCCAGCAGTGACTCGGCAGGGGGATATAATTCACCCCTCCACTTT
D: TRBD1; V: TRBV9; J: TRBJ1-6; size: NA; CDR3: CASSVGTGLSPLHF; DNA: TGTGCCAGCAGCGTAGGGACAGGCCTTTCACCCCTCCACTTT
D: NA; V: TRBV4-3; J: TRBJ2-1; size: NA; CDR3: CASSPKRFYNEQFF; DNA: TGCGCCAGCAGCCCAAAACGGTTTTACAATGAGCAGTTCTTC
D: TRBD2; V: TRBV7-6; J: TRBJ2-2; size: NA; CDR3: CASSTMGLAGASTGELFF; DNA: TGTGCCAGCAGCACCATGGGACTAGCGGGGGCGAGCACCGGGGAGCTGTTTTTT